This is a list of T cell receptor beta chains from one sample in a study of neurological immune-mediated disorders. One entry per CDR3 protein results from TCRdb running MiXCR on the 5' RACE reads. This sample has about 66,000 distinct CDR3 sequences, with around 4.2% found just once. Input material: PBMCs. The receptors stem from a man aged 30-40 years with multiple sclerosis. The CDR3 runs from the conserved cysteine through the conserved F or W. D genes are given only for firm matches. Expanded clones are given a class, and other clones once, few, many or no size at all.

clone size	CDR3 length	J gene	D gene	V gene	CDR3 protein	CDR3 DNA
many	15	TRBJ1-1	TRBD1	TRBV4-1	CASSLGTGEVTEAFF	TGCGCCAGCAGCCTCGGAACAGGGGAAGTCACTGAAGCTTTCTTT
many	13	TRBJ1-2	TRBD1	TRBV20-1	CSARRQGQGGYTF	TGCAGTGCTAGAAGACAGGGACAGGGTGGCTACACCTTC
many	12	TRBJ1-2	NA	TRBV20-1	CSALQGSYGYTF	TGCAGTGCTTTACAGGGCAGCTATGGCTACACCTTC
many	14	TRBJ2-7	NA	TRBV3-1	CASSNRDANYEQYF	TGTGCCAGCAGCAACAGGGACGCTAACTACGAGCAGTACTTC
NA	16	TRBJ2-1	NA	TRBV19	CASIPAPTLMRDEQFF	TGTGCCAGTATCCCGGCCCCGACCCTCATGAGGGATGAGCAGTTCTTC
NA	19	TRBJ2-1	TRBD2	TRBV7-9	CASSLPGLAGGQAYNEQFF	TGTGCCAGCAGCTTACCGGGACTAGCGGGGGGTCAAGCCTACAATGAGCAGTTCTTC
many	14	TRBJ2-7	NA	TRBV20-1	CSAGPFEGSYEQYF	TGCAGTGCTGGGCCTTTTGAGGGCTCCTACGAGCAGTACTTC
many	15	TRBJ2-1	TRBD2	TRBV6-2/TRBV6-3	CASGQGRGAYNEQFF	TGTGCCAGCGGTCAGGGACGGGGGGCCTACAATGAGCAGTTCTTC
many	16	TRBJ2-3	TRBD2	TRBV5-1	CASSFGTSGSEDTQYF	TGCGCCAGCAGCTTCGGGACTAGCGGGTCCGAAGATACGCAGTATTTT
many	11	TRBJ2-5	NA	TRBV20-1	CSAKGLQTQYF	TGCAGTGCCAAGGGGCTCCAGACCCAGTACTTC
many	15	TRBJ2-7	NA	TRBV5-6	CASTPRGRATYEQYF	TGTGCCAGCACCCCCCGCGGCAGGGCCACCTACGAGCAGTACTTC
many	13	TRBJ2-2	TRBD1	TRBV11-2	CASSRQGTGELFF	TGTGCCAGCAGCAGACAGGGTACCGGGGAGCTGTTTTTT
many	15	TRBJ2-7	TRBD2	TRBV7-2	CASSLAGGLALEQYF	TGTGCCAGCAGCTTAGCCGGGGGACTAGCTCTCGAGCAGTACTTC
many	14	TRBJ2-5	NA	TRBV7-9	CASSPWIREETQYF	TGTGCCAGCAGCCCATGGATAAGGGAGGAGACCCAGTACTTC
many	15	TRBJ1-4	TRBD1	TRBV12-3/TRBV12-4	CASSSRGLANEKLFF	TGTGCCAGCAGTTCCAGGGGGCTGGCTAATGAAAAACTGTTTTTT
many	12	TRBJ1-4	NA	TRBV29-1	CSVYFTNEKLFF	TGCAGCGTTTATTTTACTAATGAAAAACTGTTTTTT
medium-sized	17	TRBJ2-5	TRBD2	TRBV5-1	CASSDGRLAGHQETQYF	TGCGCCAGCAGCGACGGACGACTAGCGGGGCACCAAGAGACCCAGTACTTC
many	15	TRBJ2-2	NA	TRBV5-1	CASSYGTLNTGELFF	TGCGCCAGCAGCTACGGGACATTGAACACCGGGGAGCTGTTTTTT
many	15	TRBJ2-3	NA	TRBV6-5	CASGVPAASTDTQYF	TGTGCCAGCGGTGTCCCAGCGGCATCCACAGATACGCAGTATTTT
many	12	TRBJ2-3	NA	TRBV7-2	CAWGSSTDTQYF	TGTGCCTGGGGATCTAGCACAGATACGCAGTATTTT
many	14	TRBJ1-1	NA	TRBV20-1	CSARLGAGNTEAFF	TGCAGTGCTAGATTGGGGGCCGGGAACACTGAAGCTTTCTTT
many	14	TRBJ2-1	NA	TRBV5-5	CASSLAGSYNEQFF	TGTGCCAGCAGCTTGGCCGGCAGTTACAATGAGCAGTTCTTC
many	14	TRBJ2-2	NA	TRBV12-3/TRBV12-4	CASSPTRNTGELFF	TGTGCCAGCAGTCCGACTAGGAACACCGGGGAGCTGTTTTTT
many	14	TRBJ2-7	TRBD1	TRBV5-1	CASGQGQGQSEQYF	TGCGCCAGCGGCCAGGGACAGGGACAGTCCGAGCAGTACTTC
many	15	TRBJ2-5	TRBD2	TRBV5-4	CASSLTRGGKETQYF	TGTGCCAGCAGCTTGACGCGGGGGGGTAAAGAGACCCAGTACTTC
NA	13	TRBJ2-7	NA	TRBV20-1	CSARSPAGGEQYF	TGCAGTGCTAGAAGTCCGGCCGGGGGCGAGCAGTACTTC
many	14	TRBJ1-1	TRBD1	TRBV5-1	CASSLSTGGTEAFF	TGCGCCAGCAGCTTGAGTACAGGGGGCACTGAAGCTTTCTTT
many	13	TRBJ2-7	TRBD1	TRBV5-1	CASSLETGGEQYF	TGCGCCAGCAGCTTGGAAACAGGGGGAGAGCAGTACTTC
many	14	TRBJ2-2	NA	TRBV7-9	CASSHGALTGELFF	TGTGCCAGCAGCCACGGGGCCCTCACCGGGGAGCTGTTTTTT
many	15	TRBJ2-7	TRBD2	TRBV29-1	CSVEAGTSGNYEQYF	TGCAGCGTTGAAGCCGGGACTAGCGGGAACTACGAGCAGTACTTC
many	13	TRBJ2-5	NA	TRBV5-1	CASSLGGRETQYF	TGCGCCAGCAGCTTGGGGGGGCGAGAGACCCAGTACTTC
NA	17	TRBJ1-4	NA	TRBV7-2	CASSPSLATLIGEKLFF	TGTGCCAGCAGCCCATCCCTGGCGACACTAATAGGTGAAAAACTGTTTTTT
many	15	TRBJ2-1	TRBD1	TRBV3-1	CASSLGQGAYNEQFF	TGTGCCAGCAGCCTAGGACAGGGGGCCTACAATGAGCAGTTCTTC
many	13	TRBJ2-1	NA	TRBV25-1	CASSPGEVGEQFF	TGTGCCAGCAGTCCTGGGGAGGTTGGTGAGCAGTTCTTC
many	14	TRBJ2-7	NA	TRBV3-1	CASSQVVGGHEQYF	TGTGCCAGCAGCCAAGTCGTGGGAGGCCACGAGCAGTACTTC
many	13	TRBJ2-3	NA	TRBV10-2	CASQGILTDTQYF	TGCGCCAGCCAAGGGATACTCACAGATACGCAGTATTTT
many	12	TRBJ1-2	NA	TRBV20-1	CSASWGAGGYTF	TGCAGTGCTAGCTGGGGGGCTGGGGGCTACACCTTC
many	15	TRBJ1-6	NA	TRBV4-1	CASSQVGGEFSPLHF	TGCGCCAGCAGCCAAGTCGGGGGGGAGTTTTCACCCCTCCACTTT
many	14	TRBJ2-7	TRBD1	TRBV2	CASRDRQGPYEQYF	TGTGCCAGCAGAGACCGACAGGGTCCCTACGAGCAGTACTTC
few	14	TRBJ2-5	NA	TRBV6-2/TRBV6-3	CASNQGGPQETQYF	TGTGCCAGCAACCAAGGGGGGCCGCAAGAGACCCAGTACTTC
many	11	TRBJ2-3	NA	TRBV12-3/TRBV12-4	CASSHGDTQYF	TGTGCCAGCAGTCACGGGGATACGCAGTATTTT
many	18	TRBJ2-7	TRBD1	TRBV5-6	CASSFRGNRGQGYYEQYF	TGTGCCAGCAGCTTTAGGGGAAACCGGGGACAGGGATACTACGAGCAGTACTTC
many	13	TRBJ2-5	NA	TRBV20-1	CSASRTLWETQYF	TGCAGTGCTTCCCGGACTTTATGGGAGACCCAGTACTTC
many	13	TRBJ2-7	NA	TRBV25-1	CASSSLGRHEQYF	TGTGCCAGCAGTTCACTAGGCCGCCACGAGCAGTACTTC
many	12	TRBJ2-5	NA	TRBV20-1	CSARGQQETQYF	TGCAGTGCTAGGGGACAACAAGAGACCCAGTACTTC
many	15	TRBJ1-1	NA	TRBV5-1	CASSLGGALNTEAFF	TGCGCCAGCAGCTTGGGGGGCGCATTGAACACTGAAGCTTTCTTT
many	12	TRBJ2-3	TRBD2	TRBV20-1	CSFSGGADTQYF	TGCAGTTTTAGCGGGGGGGCAGATACGCAGTATTTT
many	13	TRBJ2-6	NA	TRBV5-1	CASSRLGANVLTF	TGCGCCAGCAGCCGCTTAGGGGCCAACGTCCTGACTTTC
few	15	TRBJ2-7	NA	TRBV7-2	CASSLVRDTSYEQYF	TGTGCCAGCAGCTTAGTACGGGACACTTCCTACGAGCAGTACTTC
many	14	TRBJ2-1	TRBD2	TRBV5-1	CASSLAGGLNEQFF	TGCGCCAGCAGCTTGGCGGGGGGGCTCAATGAGCAGTTCTTC
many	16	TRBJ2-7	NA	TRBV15	CATSRHGGARPYEQYF	TGTGCCACCAGCAGACATGGTGGAGCCCGACCCTACGAGCAGTACTTC
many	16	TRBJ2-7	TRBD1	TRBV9	CASSVASGGTTYEQYF	TGTGCCAGCAGCGTAGCATCAGGGGGAACCACCTACGAGCAGTACTTC
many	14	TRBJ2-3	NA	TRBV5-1	CASSLGGTTDTQYF	TGCGCCAGCAGCTTGGGGGGAACCACAGATACGCAGTATTTT
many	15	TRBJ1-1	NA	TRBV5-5	CASSLGLVGGTEAFF	TGTGCCAGCAGCTTGGGATTGGTAGGGGGCACTGAAGCTTTCTTT
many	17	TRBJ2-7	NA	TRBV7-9	CASSLALATAGPYEQYF	TGTGCCAGCAGCTTAGCACTAGCAACGGCGGGCCCCTACGAGCAGTACTTC
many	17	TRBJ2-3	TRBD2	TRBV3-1	CASSTHLSGGSTDTQYF	TGTGCCAGCAGCACTCACCTTAGCGGGGGGAGCACAGATACGCAGTATTTT
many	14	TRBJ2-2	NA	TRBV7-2	CASSPGTGTGELFF	TGTGCCAGCAGCCCAGGAACCGGGACCGGGGAGCTGTTTTTT
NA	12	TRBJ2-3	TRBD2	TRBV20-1	CSALAGIDTQYF	TGCAGTGCTCTAGCGGGGATAGATACGCAGTATTTT
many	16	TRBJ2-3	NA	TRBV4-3	CASSHRRGTLTDTQYF	TGCGCCAGCAGCCACCGCCGAGGGACGCTCACAGATACGCAGTATTTT